The clone carrying this T cell receptor beta chain was seen many times. Its cognate antigen is unknown. MiXCR, run by TCRdb on the 5' RACE reads, gives a single entry per CDR3 protein. The sample consists of 400,000 to 550,000 distinct CDR3 sequences, 14% of them appearing once. These data originate in a study of identical twins. General study points: Monozygotic twins shared more out-of-frame TCR alpha than recombination models predicted. Fewer insertions were carried by abundant cord blood beta clonotypes, but none was seen in memory repertoires.

Healthy Caucasian donors formed the entire cohort. Trimming took off 2 bases at V and 4 bases at J, with 7 bases between the two ends. The germline V gene has CDR1 SGHNT and CDR2 YYREEE (reference sequence). This CDR3 is built from 13 residues. The same sample was also used in a study of yellow fever vaccine responses in identical twins. As that report states: Twins' vaccine T cell responses reportedly seemed partly convergent and partly personalized.

The TCR sequence derives from a woman under 30 in good health. The source material was CD4+ T cells sorted from blood. J is TRBJ2-1 and V is TRBV5-4; unclear D gene. The CDR3 DNA reads as TGTGCCAGCAGCTTTGTCGGGTACAATGAGCAGTTCTTC. This codes for CASSFVGYNEQFF. The complete variable domain, with remaining parts taken from reference TRBV5-4 and TRBJ2-1, reads ETGVTQSPTHLIKTRGQQVTLRCSSQSGHNTVSWYQQALGQGPQFIFQYYREEENGRGNFPPRFSGLQFPNYSSELNVNALELDDSALYLCASSFVGYNEQFFGPGTRLTVL.